These 18 T cell receptor beta chains came from one sample sequenced in a study of chemoradiotherapy in HPV16-positive cancers. Generated by immunoSEQ multiplex PCR, the TCRdb table keeps only in-frame clones and is missing some. The sample consists of roughly 34,000 clones, 85% to 90% of them appearing once. Material: blood, obtained from a patient who underwent chemoradiotherapy. Source of these receptors: a human donor with HPV-associated anogenital cancer.

V usage is TRBV7-9 and J usage is TRBJ1-1, with 8 bases that match TRBD1. Per the germline V gene, CDR1 is SEHNR and CDR2 is FQNEAQ (reference sequence). This CDR3 comprises 15 residues. The trim removed 4 bases at V and 7 bases at J, leaving 11 bases unmatched. This CDR3 is CASSSPDRGKNEAFF. CDR3 nucleotide sequence: TGTGCCAGCAGCTCCCCAGACAGGGGCAAAAATGAAGCTTTCTTT.

This chain uses TRBV2 with TRBJ2-5; D ambiguous. Looked up from germline, CDR1 is SNHLY and CDR2 is FYNNEI. V lost 4 bases, J lost 3 bases, and 24 bases lay in between. The CDR3 length is 18 residues. The CDR3 sequence is CASSVSYITTVVEETQYF. CDR3 DNA sequence: TGTGCCAGCAGTGTGAGTTACATTACCACAGTGGTGGAAGAGACCCAGTACTTC.

The chain has TRBV5-1 and TRBJ2-3; 7 positions agree with TRBD1. Germline-derived CDR1 and CDR2 are SGHRS and YFSETQ. CDR3 length: 14 residues. The V gene end was trimmed by 0 bases and the J gene end by 4 bases; junction bases not matched to a gene: 2. CDR3 amino acids: CASSLGQGADTQYF. For the CDR3, the DNA is TGCGCCAGCAGCTTGGGACAGGGTGCAGATACGCAGTATTTT.

The V call is TRBV7-9, the J call TRBJ1-5; maybe TRBD1 (6 bases). With 3 bases removed from V and 6 bases from J, the gap between germline ends came to 18 bases. The V gene's germline CDR1 is SEHNR and CDR2 FQNEAQ (reference sequence). CDR3 length equals 16 residues. CDR3 bases: TGTGCCAGCAGCTTCTCCCCAGGGGAGAATGGTCAGCCCCAGCATTTT. This gives the protein CASSFSPGENGQPQHF.

The V call is TRBV7-6, the J call TRBJ2-3; no clear D gene. The length of the CDR3 is 16 residues. V lost 1 base, J lost 0 bases, and 11 bases lay in between. Germline V gives CDR1 SGHVS, CDR2 FNYEAQ. Written as DNA, the CDR3 is TGTGCCAGCAGCTTAGACACTCGAGATAGCACAGATACGCAGTATTTT. Protein sequence: CASSLDTRDSTDTQYF.

The chain recombines TRBV28 with TRBJ1-2, with 10 bases fitting TRBD1. Per the germline V gene, CDR1 is MDHEN and CDR2 is SYDVKM. V lost 6 bases and J lost 6; bases outside the gene matches: 4. This CDR3 has 13 amino acids. In nucleotides, the CDR3 is TGTGCCAGCAGGAGCGGGACAGGGGATGGCTACACCTTC. It is translated as CASRSGTGDGYTF.

The gene calls are TRBV2 and TRBJ2-7, with 8 bases lining up with TRBD1. The junction had 4 bases not matched to a gene; V was cut back by 6 bases and J by 0 bases. CDR1 is SNHLY and CDR2 is FYNNEI in the germline V gene. The CDR3 consists of 14 residues. The CDR3 protein is CASRWDRSSYEQYF. For the CDR3, the DNA is TGTGCCAGCAGGTGGGACAGGTCCTCCTACGAGCAGTACTTC.

The chain couples TRBV18 to TRBJ2-1; D tentatively reads TRBD1 or TRBD2 (5 bases each). V lost 6 bases and J 12 bases, leaving 18 bases between the germline ends. The CDR3 contains 13 residues. Per the germline V gene, CDR1 is KGHSH and CDR2 is LQKENI. DNA for the CDR3: TGTGCCAGCTCCGATGGGGGAGATCCAAGGCAGTTCTTC. Translation gives CASSDGGDPRQFF.

V is TRBV20-1 and J is TRBJ1-1; a possible D gene is TRBD1 (6 bases). The CDR3 covers 11 residues. Germline assignment: CDR1 DFQATT and CDR2 SNEGSKA (reference sequence). V lost 5 bases to trimming and J lost 7 bases, with 11 bases between them. CDR3 amino acids: CSASRQVEAFF. The CDR3 coding sequence is TGCAGTGCTTCCCGACAGGTTGAAGCTTTCTTT.

The chain uses TRBV11-2 and TRBJ2-5, with 8 positions matching TRBD2. Germline CDR1 SGHAT, CDR2 FQNNGV. V gave up 0 bases and J gave up 4 bases; unmatched junction bases: 1. CDR3 length: 14 residues. The DNA for the CDR3 is TGTGCCAGCAGCTTAGAACGGGGGGGAGAGACCCAGTACTTC. As protein: CASSLERGGETQYF.

The chain is built from TRBV7-6 and TRBJ2-7, with a possible D match to TRBD1 (5 bases). V was pared by 5 bases and J by 3 bases, with 14 bases between. Germline CDR1 is SGHVS and CDR2 is FNYEAQ. CDR3 length equals 14 residues. The CDR3 nucleotides read TGTGCCAGCAGCCATTCAGACAGTGACTACGAGCAGTACTTC. Encoded protein: CASSHSDSDYEQYF.

The chain joins TRBV29-1 to TRBJ1-2, with 7 bases that match TRBD1. After removal of 8 bases from V and 5 bases from J, the junction contained 8 bases not matched to a gene. This CDR3 is built from 12 residues. CDR1 and CDR2 from the germline V gene are SQVTM and ANQGSEA. The CDR3 sequence: CSYRQGGYGYTF. Here the CDR3 DNA reads TGCAGCTACAGACAGGGAGGATATGGCTACACCTTC.

The genes are TRBV9 and TRBJ1-6, with 9 bases that match TRBD1. The germline V gene has CDR1 SGDLS and CDR2 YYNGEE. The CDR3 has 18 residues. Trimming at V came to 3 bases and at J to 3 bases, leaving 10 bases not matched to a gene. The CDR3 region is CASSGRLSTGGYNSPLHF. CDR3 in DNA: TGTGCCAGCAGCGGGCGACTGTCGACAGGGGGCTATAATTCACCCCTCCACTTT.

The chain recombines TRBV11-2 with TRBJ2-1; 13 bases are shared with TRBD2. The junction had 3 bases not matched to a gene; V was cut back by 1 base and J by 6 bases. Germline V lookup: CDR1 SGHAT, CDR2 FQNNGV. CDR3 length equals 16 residues. The CDR3 here is CASSLVRLAGGNEQFF. DNA of the CDR3: TGTGCCAGCAGCTTAGTTCGACTAGCGGGAGGCAATGAGCAGTTCTTC.

This clone is deemed medium-sized (0.01 to 0.1%). The chain joins TRBV6-4 to TRBJ2-5; weak D call: TRBD2 (6 bases). In germline, CDR1 is MRHNA, CDR2 SNTAGT. This CDR3 is built from 15 residues. Between the trimmed V and J ends, which lost 0 bases and 2 bases, there was a span of 10 bases. The CDR3 loop reads CASSDSNGGQETQYF. The CDR3 DNA is TGTGCCAGCAGTGACTCTAACGGGGGACAAGAGACCCAGTACTTC.

The chain carries TRBV5-1 and TRBJ2-1, with 10 bases matching TRBD2. The CDR3 is 19 amino acids. Germline V gene lookup returns CDR1 SGHRS and CDR2 YFSETQ. Trimming cost V 0 bases and J 1 base; bases outside gene matches: 10. The CDR3 DNA reads TGCGCCAGCAGCTTGGGAGCTAGCGGGGGTCCTGGTTCCTACAATGAGCAGTTCTTC. Its protein is CASSLGASGGPGSYNEQFF.

This clone was counted a single time. V gene TRBV5-4 combines with J gene TRBJ1-1, with no clear D. Germline CDR1 reads SGHNT; CDR2 reads YYREEE (reference sequence). The CDR3 extends over 12 amino acids. Trimming pared 4 bases from V and 5 bases from J, leaving 9 bases between. The CDR3 sequence: CASSRPRTEAFF. The CDR3 DNA is TGTGCCAGCAGCCGCCCCCGTACTGAAGCTTTCTTT.

The chain links TRBV19 to TRBJ2-5, with 8 bases that match TRBD1. Germline V gene data show CDR1 as LNHDA and CDR2 as SQIVND (reference sequence). Trimming cost V 5 bases and J 2 bases; bases outside gene matches: 7. This CDR3 region has 15 residues. The CDR3 DNA reads TGTGCCAGTAGTGTGACAGGGGTTGGGCAAGAGACCCAGTACTTC. Translating it yields CASSVTGVGQETQYF. The entire variable domain, with the rest obtained from reference TRBV19 and TRBJ2-5, is as follows: DGGITQSPKYLFRKEGQNVTLSCEQNLNHDAMYWYRQDPGQGLRLIYYSQIVNDFQKGDIAEGYSVSREKKESFPLTVTSAQKNPTAFYLCASSVTGVGQETQYFGPGTRLLVL.